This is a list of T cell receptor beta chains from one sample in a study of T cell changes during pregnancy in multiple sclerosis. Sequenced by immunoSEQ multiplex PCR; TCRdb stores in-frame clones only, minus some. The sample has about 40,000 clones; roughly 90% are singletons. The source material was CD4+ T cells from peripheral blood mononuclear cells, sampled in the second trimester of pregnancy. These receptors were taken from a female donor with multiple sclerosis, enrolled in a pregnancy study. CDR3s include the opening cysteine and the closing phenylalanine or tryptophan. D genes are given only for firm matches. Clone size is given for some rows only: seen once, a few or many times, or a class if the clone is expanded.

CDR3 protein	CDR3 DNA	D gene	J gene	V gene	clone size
CASSQGGSYNEQFF	TGTGCCAGCAGCCAAGGAGGGTCCTACAATGAGCAGTTCTTC	NA	TRBJ2-1	TRBV14	NA
CASNPSGQGNEKLFF	TGTGCCAGCAATCCCTCGGGACAGGGGAATGAAAAACTGTTTTTT	TRBD1	TRBJ1-4	TRBV28	NA
CASSVSGRYNEQFF	TGTGCCAGCAGTGTTAGCGGGAGGTACAATGAGCAGTTCTTC	TRBD2	TRBJ2-1	TRBV2	few
CASSLAGATNEKLFF	TGTGCCAGCAGTTTAGCGGGGGCAACTAATGAAAAACTGTTTTTT	NA	TRBJ1-4	TRBV27	NA
CASSLNSGGTTSTDTQYF	TGTGCCAGCAGTCTTAATAGCGGGGGGACTACTAGCACAGATACGCAGTATTTT	TRBD2	TRBJ2-3	TRBV2	once
CATSRGERVRYTF	TGTGCCACCAGCAGAGGAGAGAGGGTCCGCTACACCTTC	NA	TRBJ1-2	TRBV15	NA
CASSSPRGEWVETQYF	TGTGCCAGCAGCTCCCCCAGGGGAGAATGGGTGGAGACCCAGTACTTC	NA	TRBJ2-5	TRBV13	NA
CASSTGDSGYTF	TGTGCCAGCTCGACAGGGGATAGCGGCTACACCTTC	TRBD1	TRBJ1-2	TRBV18	NA
CASRARAVIYGYTF	TGTGCCAGCAGGGCCAGGGCGGTTATCTATGGCTACACCTTC	NA	TRBJ1-2	TRBV21-1	NA
CASSLVTSGSSGEQYF	TGTGCCAGCAGCTTAGTGACTAGCGGGAGTTCGGGGGAGCAGTACTTC	TRBD2	TRBJ2-7	TRBV7-8	NA
CAGTGTADTDTQYF	TGTGCCGGAACCGGGACAGCGGACACAGATACGCAGTATTTT	TRBD1	TRBJ2-3	TRBV7-9	NA
CASSLPGTGAYEQYF	TGTGCCAGCAGCTTGCCCGGGACAGGGGCCTACGAGCAGTACTTC	TRBD1	TRBJ2-7	TRBV5-4	NA
CASKDSGIYEQYF	TGTGCCAGCAAGGATAGCGGGATATACGAGCAGTACTTC	TRBD2	TRBJ2-7	TRBV28	NA